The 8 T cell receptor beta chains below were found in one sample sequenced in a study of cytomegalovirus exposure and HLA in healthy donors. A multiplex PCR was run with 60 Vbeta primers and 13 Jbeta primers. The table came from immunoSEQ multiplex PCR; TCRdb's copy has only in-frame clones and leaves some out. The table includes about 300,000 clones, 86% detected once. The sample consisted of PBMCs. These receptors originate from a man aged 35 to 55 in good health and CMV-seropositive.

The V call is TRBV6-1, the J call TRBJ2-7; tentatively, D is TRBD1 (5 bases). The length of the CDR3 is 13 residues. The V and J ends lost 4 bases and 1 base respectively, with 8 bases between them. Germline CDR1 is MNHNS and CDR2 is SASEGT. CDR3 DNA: TGTGCCAGCAGTGTAAGGGGTTCCTACGAGCAGTACTTC. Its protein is CASSVRGSYEQYF.

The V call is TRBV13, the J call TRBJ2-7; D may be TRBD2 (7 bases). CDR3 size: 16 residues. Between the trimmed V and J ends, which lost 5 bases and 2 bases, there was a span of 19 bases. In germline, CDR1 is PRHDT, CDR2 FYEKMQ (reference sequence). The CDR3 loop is CASSPQGRELPYEQYF. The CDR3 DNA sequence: TGTGCCAGCAGCCCCCAGGGGCGGGAGCTCCCCTACGAGCAGTACTTC.

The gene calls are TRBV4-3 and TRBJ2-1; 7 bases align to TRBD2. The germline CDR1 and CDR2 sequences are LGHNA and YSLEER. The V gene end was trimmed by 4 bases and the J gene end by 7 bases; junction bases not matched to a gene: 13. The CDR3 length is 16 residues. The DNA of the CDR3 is TGCGCCAGCAGCCGGGCGGGAGCGGGACGTAGGAATGAGCAGTTCTTC. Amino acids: CASSRAGAGRRNEQFF.

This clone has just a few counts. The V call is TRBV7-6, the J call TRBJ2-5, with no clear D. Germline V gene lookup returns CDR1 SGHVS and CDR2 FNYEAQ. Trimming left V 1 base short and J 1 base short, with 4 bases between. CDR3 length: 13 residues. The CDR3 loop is CASSLGAQETQYF. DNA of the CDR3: TGTGCCAGCAGCTTAGGCGCCCAAGAGACCCAGTACTTC.

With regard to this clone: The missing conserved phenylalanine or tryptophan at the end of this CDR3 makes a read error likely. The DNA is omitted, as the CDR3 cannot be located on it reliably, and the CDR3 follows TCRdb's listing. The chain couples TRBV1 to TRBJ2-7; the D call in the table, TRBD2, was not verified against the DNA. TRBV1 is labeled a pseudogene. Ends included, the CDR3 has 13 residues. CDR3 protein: CTSIHSNRDLLFL.

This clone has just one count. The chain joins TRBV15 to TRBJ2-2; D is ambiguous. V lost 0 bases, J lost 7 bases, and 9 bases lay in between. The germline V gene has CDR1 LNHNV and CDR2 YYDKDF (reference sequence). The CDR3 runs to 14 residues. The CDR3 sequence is CATSREVGIGELFF. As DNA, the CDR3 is TGTGCCACCAGCAGAGAGGTCGGTATCGGGGAGCTGTTTTTT.

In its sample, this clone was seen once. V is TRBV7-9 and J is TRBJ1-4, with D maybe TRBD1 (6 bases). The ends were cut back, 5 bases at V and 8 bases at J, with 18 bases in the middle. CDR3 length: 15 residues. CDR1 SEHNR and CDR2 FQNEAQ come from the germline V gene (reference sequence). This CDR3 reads CASSPRGNPLEKLFF. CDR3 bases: TGTGCCAGCAGCCCGAGGGGGAATCCTCTGGAAAAACTGTTTTTT.

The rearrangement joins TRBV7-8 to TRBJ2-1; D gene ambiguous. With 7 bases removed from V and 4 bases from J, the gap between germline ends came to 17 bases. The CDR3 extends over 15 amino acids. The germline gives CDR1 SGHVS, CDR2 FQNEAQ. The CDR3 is CASIPGGYYYNEQFF. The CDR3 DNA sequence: TGTGCCAGCATCCCCGGTGGATACTATTACAATGAGCAGTTCTTC. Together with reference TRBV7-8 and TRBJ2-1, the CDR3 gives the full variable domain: GAGVSQSPRYKVAKRGQDVALRCDPISGHVSLFWYQQALGQGPEFLTYFQNEAQLDKSGLPSDRFFAERPEGSVSTLKIQRTQQEDSAVYLCASIPGGYYYNEQFFGPGTRLTVL.